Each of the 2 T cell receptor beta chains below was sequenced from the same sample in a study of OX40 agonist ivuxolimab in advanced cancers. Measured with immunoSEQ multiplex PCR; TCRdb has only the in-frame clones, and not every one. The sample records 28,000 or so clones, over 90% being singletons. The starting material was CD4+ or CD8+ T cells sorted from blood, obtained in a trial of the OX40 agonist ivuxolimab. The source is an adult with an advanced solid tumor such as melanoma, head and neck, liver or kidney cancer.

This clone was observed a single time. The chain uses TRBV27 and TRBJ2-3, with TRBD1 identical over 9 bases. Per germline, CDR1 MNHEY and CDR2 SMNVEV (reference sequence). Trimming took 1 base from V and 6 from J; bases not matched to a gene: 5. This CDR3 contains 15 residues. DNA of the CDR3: TGTGCCAGCAGTTTATATGGGACAGGGTCTGATACGCAGTATTTT. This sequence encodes CASSLYGTGSDTQYF.

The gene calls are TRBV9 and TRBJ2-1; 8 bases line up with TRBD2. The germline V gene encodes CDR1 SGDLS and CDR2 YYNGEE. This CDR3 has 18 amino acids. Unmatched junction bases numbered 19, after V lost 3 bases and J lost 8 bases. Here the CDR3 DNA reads TGTGCCAGCAGCGATAGTGGGCCTAGCGGGTGGCTGGGGGATGAGCAGTTCTTC. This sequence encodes CASSDSGPSGWLGDEQFF.